The present T cell receptor (beta chain) was sequenced within a study of cytomegalovirus exposure and HLA in healthy donors. This CDR3 is built from 16 residues. V shed 6 bases and J 2 bases; nucleotides not matched to a gene: 6. Germline V CDR1 and CDR2: KGHSH, LQKENI. The PCR employed 60 Vbeta primers together with 13 Jbeta primers. Data came from immunoSEQ multiplex PCR; TCRdb stores just in-frame clones and leaves some out. The table shows 150,000 or so clones, with around 85% occurring only once. Whole-study findings and limits: A later analysis linked around 15,000 TCR beta sequences to HLA alleles at 0.05 false discovery rate. Researchers reportedly found TCR beta sequences accurately predicted most subjects' HLA-A and HLA-B alleles. Most TCR sequences were seen very rarely across donors, but some public TCRs occurred in many.

Of note for this clone: Its antigen is as yet unknown.

This TCR was recovered from a man in his fifties or sixties in good health and CMV-seropositive. The chain combines TRBV18 with TRBJ1-6; 8 bases map to TRBD1. Source material: PBMCs. In DNA, the CDR3 is TGTGCCAGCTCGCTTGACAGGGGTACCTATAATTCACCCCTCCACTTT. Protein: CASSLDRGTYNSPLHF.